A single sample is the source of the 29 T cell receptor beta chains below, sequenced in a study of shared clonotypes between healthy human individuals. Produced via immunoSEQ multiplex PCR; TCRdb's table is partial and in-frame only. The sample carries 2.3 million or so clones, approximately 95% recorded once. The material sequenced was naive CD4+ T cells from PBMCs. Sample subset: CD45RA+ positively selected. These receptors were obtained from a young man in good health. Some clones in this sample may be carry-over from other donors' samples.

This clone was observed a single time. This rearrangement joins TRBV2 to TRBJ1-5; 7 nucleotides align to TRBD1. With 6 bases clipped from V and 6 bases from J, the junction kept 8 bases outside the gene matches. Germline V gives CDR1 SNHLY, CDR2 FYNNEI. CDR3 length: 14 amino acids. The CDR3 sequence is CASSRGVSGQPQHF. The CDR3, as DNA: TGTGCCAGCAGCAGGGGGGTGTCAGGTCAGCCCCAGCATTTT.

The genes are TRBV7-9 and TRBJ1-4; D remains ambiguous. Germline V lookup: CDR1 SEHNR, CDR2 FQNEAQ (reference sequence). V was cut by 1 base and J by 7 bases, with 19 bases left in between. CDR3 size: 17 residues. The CDR3 DNA reads TGTGCCAGCAGCTTAGGGTGGGCGGACGGCTCATTTGAAAAACTGTTTTTT. Protein: CASSLGWADGSFEKLFF.

The chain carries TRBV5-1 and TRBJ2-5, with TRBD2 matching over 12 bases. The CDR3 has 15 amino acids. The V segment lost 4 bases and the J segment 4 bases; nucleotides outside the gene matches: 5. Germline V CDR1 and CDR2: SGHRS, YFSETQ. The CDR3 is CASSVLAGGRETQYF. The DNA for the CDR3 is TGCGCCAGCAGCGTGCTAGCGGGAGGGCGAGAGACCCAGTACTTC.

This chain joins TRBV29-1 and TRBJ1-1; D is unresolved. CDR3 length: 13 amino acids. V was shortened by 6 bases and J by 6 bases, with 17 bases between the two germline ends. Germline-derived CDR1 and CDR2 are SQVTM and ANQGSEA. The CDR3 loop reads CSVIERTGAEAFF. Here the CDR3 DNA reads TGCAGCGTGATCGAACGTACCGGCGCTGAAGCTTTCTTT.

This clone was detected only a few times. Other DNA variants within this sample encode the same CDR3. The V call is TRBV5-6, the J call TRBJ1-1; the D is unclear. Trimming cost V 2 bases and J 0 bases, with 5 bases left between them. The CDR3 consists of 13 residues. Germline V gene lookup returns CDR1 SGHDT and CDR2 YYEEEE. The DNA for the CDR3 is TGTGCCAGCAGCTTTAGGGTGAACACTGAAGCTTTCTTT. This gives the protein CASSFRVNTEAFF.

Points on this clone: At the DNA level, this CDR3 is encoded by other sequences in the same sample as well. The CDR3 loop reads CASSLLAGPQETQYF. CDR3 DNA: TGCGCCAGCAGCTTGCTAGCGGGGCCCCAAGAGACCCAGTACTTC. The rearrangement links TRBV5-1 to TRBJ2-5; TRBD2 matches 9 bases. CDR3 length: 15 residues. The germline V gene encodes CDR1 SGHRS and CDR2 YFSETQ. V trimming: 1 base; J trimming: 1 base; junction bases outside the gene matches: 2.

This chain uses TRBV6-5 with TRBJ1-1; TRBD1 matches at 7 bases. The CDR3 is made up of 14 amino acids. The V gene end was trimmed by 8 bases and the J gene end by 4 bases; junction bases not matched to a gene: 10. Per germline, CDR1 MNHEY and CDR2 SVGAGI. CDR3 DNA sequence: TGTGCCAGCCTCGCTACAGGGGTGTCCACTGAAGCTTTCTTT. Translated, it gives CASLATGVSTEAFF.

This chain's CDR3 is CASSPGDGKRTGELFF. CDR3 bases: TGTGCCAGCAGTCCGGGGGACGGCAAGAGGACCGGGGAGCTGTTTTTT. The chain has TRBV25-1 and TRBJ2-2; D may be TRBD2 (6 bases). CDR3 length: 16 residues. CDR1 is MGHDK and CDR2 is SYGVNS in the germline V gene. V lost 5 bases to trimming and J lost 5 bases, with 18 bases between them.

The rearrangement joins TRBV5-4 to TRBJ2-6; D remains unclear. The CDR3 contains 15 residues. Germline CDR1 reads SGHNT; CDR2 reads YYREEE (reference sequence). Trimming shortened V by 2 bases and J by 2 bases, and 8 bases separated the two germline ends. DNA for the CDR3: TGTGCCAGCAGCTTTGGCCTTGCTGGGGCCAACGTCCTGACTTTC. Its translation is CASSFGLAGANVLTF.

The J gene is TRBJ2-7, the V gene TRBV18, with a weak D call TRBD2 (6 bases). Germline loops: CDR1 KGHSH, CDR2 LQKENI. V was pared by 3 bases and J by 4 bases, with 13 bases between. This CDR3 is 14 amino acids long. CDR3 nucleotides: TGTGCCAGCTCACCTCAGAACGGGGGTTACGAGCAGTACTTC. This codes for CASSPQNGGYEQYF.

The chain carries TRBV27 and TRBJ2-1, with 8 bases matching TRBD2. Germline CDR1 reads MNHEY; CDR2 reads SMNVEV (reference sequence). The CDR3 is 18 amino acids. J gave up 2 bases and V 6 bases, and 15 bases lay outside the gene matches. CDR3 DNA sequence: TGTGCCAGCAGCCACGGGGGGGCGGTAAGGGGTCCCTACAATGAGCAGTTCTTC. It specifies CASSHGGAVRGPYNEQFF.

The chain couples TRBV28 to TRBJ2-7; tentative D call: TRBD1 (8 bases). Per the germline V gene, CDR1 is MDHEN and CDR2 is SYDVKM. CDR3 length: 14 residues. V lost 7 bases and J 3 bases, leaving 16 bases between the germline ends. The CDR3 protein is CASTRTGTIYEQYF. The CDR3 nucleotides read TGTGCCAGCACCCGGACAGGGACTATCTACGAGCAGTACTTC.

The rearrangement joins TRBV18 to TRBJ2-7; a weak D match, TRBD2 (6 bases). V lost 4 bases and J 2 bases, leaving 12 bases between the germline ends. CDR1 and CDR2 (germline): KGHSH, LQKENI. The CDR3 is 14 residues long. The CDR3 region has the DNA TGTGCCAGCTCACTCGGAGGGGCAGCCTACGAGCAGTACTTC. It is translated as CASSLGGAAYEQYF.

This clone was recorded once. The junction does not match germline at one end; this may be a read error. The CDR3 protein is CASSAGGELYF. DNA of the CDR3: TGTGCCAGCAGTGCCGGGGGGGAGCTGTACTTC. The V and J genes are TRBV2 and TRBJ2-7; 8 positions match TRBD2. Germline V gene sequence: CDR1 SNHLY, CDR2 FYNNEI. The CDR3 totals 11 residues.

The chain uses TRBV10-3 and TRBJ2-5, with 8 bases lining up with TRBD2. Trimming at V came to 10 bases and at J to 4 bases, leaving 8 bases not matched to a gene. Germline values: CDR1 ENHRY, CDR2 SYGVKD. The CDR3 length is 13 residues. The CDR3 DNA is TGTGCCACCAGAGCGGGAGAGGCAGAGACCCAGTACTTC. It encodes CATRAGEAETQYF.

CDR3 sequence (DNA): TGTGCCAGCACCCTGACACGGTATAATTCACCCCTCCACTTT. Translating it yields CASTLTRYNSPLHF. The chain links TRBV6-5 to TRBJ1-6; no clear D gene. V was clipped by 7 bases and J by 4 bases, with 11 bases between them. This CDR3 contains 14 residues. CDR1 and CDR2 from the germline V gene are MNHEY and SVGAGI.

In its sample, this clone was seen once. CDR3 loop: CASSVQGAFADTQYF. The CDR3 DNA is TGTGCCAGCAGTGTACAGGGGGCATTCGCAGATACGCAGTATTTT. The rearrangement uses TRBV25-1 and TRBJ2-3; 9 bases match TRBD1. With V trimmed by 4 bases and J by 4 bases, 6 bases remained unmatched. Germline-derived CDR1 and CDR2 are MGHDK and SYGVNS. The CDR3 sequence is 15 residues long. Complete variable domain (other parts from reference TRBV25-1 and TRBJ2-3): EADIYQTPRYLVIGTGKKITLECSQTMGHDKMYWYQQDPGMELHLIHYSYGVNSTEKGDLSSESTVSRIRTEHFPLTLESARPSHTSQYLCASSVQGAFADTQYFGPGTRLTVL.

V is TRBV29-1 and J is TRBJ2-5, with D perhaps matching TRBD2 (5 bases). The DNA matches TRBJ2-7 better at its end, which makes the J call doubtful. The CDR3 consists of 12 residues. The germline V gene has CDR1 SQVTM and CDR2 ANQGSEA. CDR3 nucleotides: TGCAGCGTCAGTCCGGGAAATTACGAGCAGTACTTC. It specifies CSVSPGNYEQYF.

This rearrangement joins TRBV4-1 to TRBJ2-7, with 7 bases matching TRBD1. Trimming at V came to 4 bases and at J to 3 bases, leaving 12 bases not matched to a gene. Germline lookup yields CDR1 MGHRA and CDR2 YSYEKL. The CDR3 contains 16 residues. CDR3 amino acids: CASSLQPGTAIYEQYF. The DNA of the CDR3 is TGCGCCAGCAGCCTACAACCCGGGACAGCAATCTACGAGCAGTACTTC.

This chain connects TRBV6-1 to TRBJ1-4, with TRBD1 matching 7 bases. Trimming at V came to 7 bases and at J to 7 bases, leaving 9 bases not matched to a gene. There are 14 residues in the CDR3. CDR1 and CDR2 (germline): MNHNS, SASEGT. CDR3 in DNA: TGTGCCAGCACCATCAGGGGGGTGAGTGAAAAACTGTTTTTT. It is translated as CASTIRGVSEKLFF.

This chain connects TRBV2 to TRBJ1-1; 7 nucleotides line up with TRBD1. The CDR3 is made up of 14 amino acids. V dropped 9 bases and J dropped 5; count of bases not matched to a gene: 12. The germline V gene encodes CDR1 SNHLY and CDR2 FYNNEI. CDR3 sequence (DNA): TGTGCCAGACAATTACAGGGGAGTGCAACTGAAGCTTTCTTT. It translates to CARQLQGSATEAFF.

With respect to this clone: The same CDR3 arises from other DNA sequences in this sample as well. The CDR3 region has the DNA TGTGCCAGCTCACCCCGGACAGGAGAAGAGACCCAGTACTTC. It codes for CASSPRTGEETQYF. The chain is built from TRBV18 and TRBJ2-5; 7 bases align to TRBD1. The CDR3 has 14 amino acids. Unmatched junction bases numbered 4, after V lost 3 bases and J lost 3 bases. CDR1 KGHSH and CDR2 LQKENI come from the germline V gene.

The J gene is TRBJ2-1, the V gene TRBV18; D not certain. This CDR3 has 12 residues. The germline V and J ends were trimmed by 2 bases and 7 bases, with 6 bases remaining between them. Germline V lookup: CDR1 KGHSH, CDR2 LQKENI. CDR3 coding DNA: TGTGCCAGCTCACCAGGGATAAATGAGCAGTTCTTC. Residues: CASSPGINEQFF.

The rearrangement joins TRBV2 to TRBJ2-4, with 7 bases fitting TRBD1. With 5 bases clipped from V and 8 bases from J, the junction kept 21 bases outside the gene matches. CDR3 length: 18 residues. The germline V gene encodes CDR1 SNHLY and CDR2 FYNNEI. The CDR3: CASSYAPTGTLVSDIQYF. The CDR3 DNA sequence: TGTGCCAGCAGTTACGCACCGACAGGGACCCTAGTATCGGACATTCAGTACTTC.

The V call is TRBV5-1, the J call TRBJ1-5, with 8 bases that match TRBD1. The germline gives CDR1 SGHRS, CDR2 YFSETQ. CDR3 length: 15 amino acids. V was clipped by 5 bases and J by 6 bases; unmatched bases: 10. CDR3 sequence (DNA): TGCGCCAGCAGGCCACGGACAGGGCGCGGTCAGCCCCAGCATTTT. It codes for CASRPRTGRGQPQHF.

The chain uses TRBV4-1 and TRBJ2-5, with D tentatively TRBD1 (6 bases). Trimming removed 4 bases from V and 2 bases from J, with 14 bases in between. This CDR3 contains 15 residues. In germline, CDR1 is MGHRA, CDR2 YSYEKL. The CDR3 sequence is CASSLSRTVQETQYF. The CDR3 DNA sequence: TGCGCCAGCAGCCTGTCTCGGACAGTTCAAGAGACCCAGTACTTC.

V gene TRBV2 combines with J gene TRBJ1-4, with 9 bases aligning to TRBD1. V trimming: 1 base; J trimming: 8 bases; junction bases outside the gene matches: 5. Germline V gene lookup returns CDR1 SNHLY and CDR2 FYNNEI. This CDR3 has 15 amino acids. CDR3 coding DNA: TGTGCCAGCAGTGAAGAACAGGGGGCTGAGGAAAAACTGTTTTTT. Encoded protein: CASSEEQGAEEKLFF.

Only one count was recorded for this clone. The chain carries TRBV28 and TRBJ1-4; no clear D gene. The length of the CDR3 is 14 residues. V was pared by 5 bases and J by 3 bases, with 10 bases between. CDR1 is MDHEN and CDR2 is SYDVKM in the germline V gene. CDR3 residues: CASSPNLANEKLFF. The CDR3 DNA follows: TGTGCCAGCAGTCCGAATCTGGCTAATGAAAAACTGTTTTTT.

The chain is built from TRBV10-1 and TRBJ2-1; 10 nucleotides align to TRBD2. Losses at the gene ends were 6 bases for V and 8 bases for J; bases not matched to a gene: 16. This CDR3 is 17 amino acids long. Germline V CDR1 and CDR2: WNHNN, SYGVQD (reference sequence). CDR3 sequence (DNA): TGCGCCAGCAGCTCCTCCGGGACTAGCGCCAAGCTTTATGAGCAGTTCTTC. This encodes CASSSSGTSAKLYEQFF.